This T cell receptor (beta chain) was profiled in a study of blood T cell repertoires in COVID-19. Study as a whole: The United States, Italy and Spain provided the acute and convalescent COVID-19 samples. Nucleic acid was either cDNA or gDNA, and it came from T cells, B-cell-depleted T cells, or PBMCs.

The CDR3 extends over 12 amino acids. Trimming removed 3 bases at V and 4 bases at J, with 7 bases between. CDR1 and CDR2 (germline): SGHDT, YYEEEE. Original processing methods: It was from reference gene primer amplification that nucleated cell counts were estimated. TCRdb's copy holds only in-frame clones and misses some; the assay was immunoSEQ multiplex PCR. That table supplies the V and J calls and clone size; D and trimming were determined from the DNA. The sample contains about 280,000 clones, about four fifths of which appear only once. The chain links TRBV5-6 to TRBJ1-2; no reliable D call. This sequence was found in a woman aged 45-65 years who had recovered from COVID-19. Sequencing was done on a sample of peripheral blood. Here the CDR3 reads CASSSGVYGYTF. DNA of the CDR3: TGTGCCAGCAGCTCGGGAGTCTATGGCTACACCTTC. The whole variable domain, remainder taken from reference TRBV5-6 and TRBJ1-2, is DAGVTQSPTHLIKTRGQQVTLRCSPKSGHDTVSWYQQALGQGPQFIFQYYEEEERQRGNFPDRFSGHQFPNYSSELNVNALLLGDSALYLCASSSGVYGYTFGSGTRLTVV.